A single sample is the source of the 5 T cell receptor beta chains below, sequenced in a study of cytomegalovirus exposure and HLA in healthy donors. The PCR had 60 Vbeta and 13 Jbeta primers. Profiled with immunoSEQ multiplex PCR; TCRdb holds only in-frame clones, not every one. Its clone listing holds approximately 120,000 clones. Input material: PBMCs. Source of these receptors: a man aged 40-55 years in good health and CMV-seronegative.

The chain couples TRBV4-3 to TRBJ2-1; the match to TRBD1 covers 10 bases. Looked up from germline, CDR1 is LGHNA and CDR2 is YSLEER. There are 16 residues in the CDR3. Trimming took 1 base from V and 6 from J; bases not matched to a gene: 6. CDR3 residues: CASSQGTGGMGNEQFF. Here the CDR3 DNA reads TGCGCCAGCAGCCAAGGGACAGGGGGAATGGGCAATGAGCAGTTCTTC.

The chain joins TRBV2 to TRBJ1-5; D may be TRBD1 (6 bases). The germline gives CDR1 SNHLY, CDR2 FYNNEI. V lost 6 bases and J 0 bases, leaving 12 bases between the germline ends. The CDR3 is 15 amino acids. CDR3 DNA sequence: TGTGCCAGCAGCGAGGACAGCCATAGCAATCAGCCCCAGCATTTT. This codes for CASSEDSHSNQPQHF.

The rearrangement uses TRBV28 and TRBJ2-7, with 13 nucleotides matching TRBD2. CDR3 length: 17 amino acids. Germline CDR1 is MDHEN and CDR2 is SYDVKM. Trimming removed 6 bases from V and 2 bases from J; junction bases left unmatched: 10. CDR3 protein: CASRPGTSGILTYEQYF. CDR3 sequence (DNA): TGTGCCAGCAGACCAGGGACTAGCGGGATTCTGACCTACGAGCAGTACTTC. Variable domain in full (rest from reference TRBV28 and TRBJ2-7): DVKVTQSSRYLVKRTGEKVFLECVQDMDHENMFWYRQDPGLGLRLIYFSYDVKMKEKGDIPEGYSVSREKKERFSLILESASTNQTSMYLCASRPGTSGILTYEQYFGPGTRLTVT.

V is TRBV6-6 and J is TRBJ1-6, with TRBD1 as a possible D gene (5 bases). The CDR3 loop spans 14 amino acids. V lost 2 bases and J 5 bases, leaving 7 bases between the germline ends. In germline, CDR1 is MNHNY, CDR2 SVGAGI (reference sequence). In DNA form, the CDR3 reads TGTGCCAGCAGTTACGACAGACATAATTCACCCCTCCACTTT. It specifies CASSYDRHNSPLHF.

The chain uses TRBV5-1 and TRBJ2-2; 7 positions match TRBD1. Germline V CDR1 and CDR2: SGHRS, YFSETQ. This CDR3 contains 14 residues. The V gene end was trimmed by 4 bases and the J gene end by 3 bases; junction bases not matched to a gene: 3. CDR3 in DNA: TGCGCCAGCAGCCTCGGGACAGACACCGGGGAGCTGTTTTTT. This codes for CASSLGTDTGELFF.